This T cell receptor (beta chain) was identified in a study of spatial heterogeneity in lung cancer (dated by TCRdb to the late 2010s). At the level of the whole study: Donors were 72 patients with early-stage, untreated non-small cell lung cancer from the lung TRACERx cohort. Follow-up PBMC samples were sequenced whenever available, with a median time to follow-up of approximately 23 months after resection. Beta-chain transcripts were consistently detected in greater numbers than alpha-chain transcripts, which likely reflects a higher abundance of beta-chain transcripts. In the raw uncorrected reads, each unique combination of TCR and UMI appeared on average more than ten times. In non-small cell lung cancer, the study quantitatively compared TCR alpha and beta repertoires across several tumor regions, matched nontumor lung, and blood. The study linked features of the TCR repertoire to counts of nonsynonymous mutations, which were determined by whole-exome sequencing of tumor tissue. Both alpha and beta chains were TCR-sequenced in samples taken at surgery, namely 220 tumor regions, 61 to 65 matched nontumor lung samples and 45 to 60 PBMC samples. Broad study findings and their caveats: Only 15 or so patients were included in comparisons of baseline and follow-up blood repertoires. Ubiquitous expanded tumor TCRs were found in blood more often at tumor resection than at routine follow-up. Additional single-cell paired TCR alpha and beta sequencing was considered necessary to confirm, at a functional level, the hypothesis that regional TCRs recognize regional mutations.

This clonotype was picked up many times. This clone's antigen is unknown. Qualities for individual bases were not recorded, and no much larger clone is one base off. The time point label corresponds to: blood at routine non-recurrence follow-up after resection. TCR sequencing used whole RNA extracted from tumor and nontumor lung tissue, or from cryopreserved PBMC samples, without cell sorting. Only patients for whom sufficient RNA was available from at least two tumor regions were selected for TCR sequencing. The library relied on 5' RACE. TCRdb records NextSeq 500 as the sequencer. In the TCR library protocol, a unique molecular identifier was attached to each TCR cDNA molecule so that PCR and sequencing errors could be corrected. The study's processing was this. Decombinator tools were used for TCR identification, UMI-based error correction and CDR3 extraction. Expanded TCRs were defined as those above a frequency of 2 per 1,000, corresponding to the top 1% of the tumor frequency distribution. Rényi diversity was computed with the R vegan package after subsampling each repertoire 100 times to 5,000 TCRs. CDR3 similarity networks were built from amino acid triplet string-kernel similarity, with CDR3s being connected when pairwise similarity was above 0.82. TCRdb took the public reads, trimmed them with fastp at Q25, ran MiXCR for clone calling and kept in-frame beta chains. Each CDR3 protein appears once, grouped with its most common genes and DNA. TCRdb's processing, not the authors', yielded these V and J calls. The sample table holds about 70,000 distinct CDR3 sequences, of which less than 9.5% were seen once. The top ten constitute more than 1.5% of the sample.

The CDR3 covers 15 residues, taking in both the cysteine and the phenylalanine. Only the CDR3 DNA stays, 45 bases, in frame from base 1. Trimming accounts for 6 bases at V and 9 bases at J, while the number of junction bases matched to no gene is 7. The germline V gene encodes CDR1 MNHEY and CDR2 SVGAGI. The TCR originated in a female donor with early-stage non-small cell lung cancer. Sequences were derived from PBMCs, sampled at follow-up. The chain joins TRBV6-5 to TRBJ2-1; TRBD2 matches 14 bases in the middle. The sequenced DNA is TGTGCCAGCAGCCCCGGACTAGCGGGAGGAGGTGAGCAGTTCTTC. Its amino acids are CASSPGLAGGGEQFF.